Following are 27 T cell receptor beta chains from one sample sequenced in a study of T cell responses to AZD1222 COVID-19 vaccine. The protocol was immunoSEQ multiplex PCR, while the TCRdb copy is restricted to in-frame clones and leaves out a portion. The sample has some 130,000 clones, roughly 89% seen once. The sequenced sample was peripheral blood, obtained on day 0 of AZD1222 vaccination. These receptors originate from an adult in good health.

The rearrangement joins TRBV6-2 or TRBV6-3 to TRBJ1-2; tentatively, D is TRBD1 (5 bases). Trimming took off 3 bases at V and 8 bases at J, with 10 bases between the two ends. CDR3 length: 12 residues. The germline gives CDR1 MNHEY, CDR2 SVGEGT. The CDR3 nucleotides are TGTGCCAGCAGTTATAAGGGGATCGGCTACACCTTC. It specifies CASSYKGIGYTF.

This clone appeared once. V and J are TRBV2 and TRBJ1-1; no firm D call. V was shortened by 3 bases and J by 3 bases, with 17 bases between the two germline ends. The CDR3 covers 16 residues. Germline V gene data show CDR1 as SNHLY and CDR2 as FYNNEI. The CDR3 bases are TGTGCCAGCAGTGATCATGGCATCTCGGGGTACACTGAAGCTTTCTTT. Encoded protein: CASSDHGISGYTEAFF.

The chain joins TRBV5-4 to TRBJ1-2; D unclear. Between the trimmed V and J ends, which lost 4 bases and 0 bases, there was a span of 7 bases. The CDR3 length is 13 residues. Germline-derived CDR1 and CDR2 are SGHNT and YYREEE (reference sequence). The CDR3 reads CASSEETNYGYTF. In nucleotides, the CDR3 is TGTGCCAGCAGCGAAGAAACTAACTATGGCTACACCTTC.

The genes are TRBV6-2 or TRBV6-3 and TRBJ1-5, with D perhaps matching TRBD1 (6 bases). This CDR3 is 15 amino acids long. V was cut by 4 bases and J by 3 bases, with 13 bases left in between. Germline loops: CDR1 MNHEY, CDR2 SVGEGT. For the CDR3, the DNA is TGTGCCAGCAGTTTTTTGGACAGTTACAATCAGCCCCAGCATTTT. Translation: CASSFLDSYNQPQHF.

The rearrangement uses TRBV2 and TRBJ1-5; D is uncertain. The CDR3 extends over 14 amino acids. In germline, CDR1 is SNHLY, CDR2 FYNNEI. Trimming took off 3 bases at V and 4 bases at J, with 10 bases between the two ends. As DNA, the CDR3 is TGTGCCAGCAGTGATTCGGTCCAGAATCAGCCCCAGCATTTT. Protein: CASSDSVQNQPQHF.

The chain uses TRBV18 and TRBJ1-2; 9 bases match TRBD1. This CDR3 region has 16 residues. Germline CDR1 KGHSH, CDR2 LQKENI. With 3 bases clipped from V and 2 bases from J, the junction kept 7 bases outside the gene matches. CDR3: CASSPVPGQGNYGYTF. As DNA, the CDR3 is TGTGCCAGCTCACCCGTCCCGGGACAGGGAAACTATGGCTACACCTTC. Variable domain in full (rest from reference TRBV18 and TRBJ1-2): NAGVMQNPRHLVRRRGQEARLRCSPMKGHSHVYWYRQLPEEGLKFMVYLQKENIIDESGMPKERFSAEFPKEGPSILRIQQVVRGDSAAYFCASSPVPGQGNYGYTFGSGTRLTVV.

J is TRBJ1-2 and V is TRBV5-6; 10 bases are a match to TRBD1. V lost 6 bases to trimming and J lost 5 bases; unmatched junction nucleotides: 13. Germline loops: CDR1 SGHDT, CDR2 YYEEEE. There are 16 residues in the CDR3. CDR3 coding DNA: TGTGCCAGCACCTCCTGGCCGGGACAGGGGAAGTATGGCTACACCTTC. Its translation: CASTSWPGQGKYGYTF.

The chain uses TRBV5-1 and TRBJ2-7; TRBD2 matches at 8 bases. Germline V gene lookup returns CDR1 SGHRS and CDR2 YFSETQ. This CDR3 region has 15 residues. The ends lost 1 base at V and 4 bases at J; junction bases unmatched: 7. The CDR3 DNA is TGCGCCAGCAGCTTGACCGGGACTAGATCATACGAGCAGTACTTC. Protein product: CASSLTGTRSYEQYF.

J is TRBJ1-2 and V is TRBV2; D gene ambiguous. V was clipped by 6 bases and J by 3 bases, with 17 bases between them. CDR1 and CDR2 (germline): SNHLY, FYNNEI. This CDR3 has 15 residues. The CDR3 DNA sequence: TGTGCCAGCAGCCCTCGTGGGGTTTCCGACTATGGCTACACCTTC. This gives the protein CASSPRGVSDYGYTF.

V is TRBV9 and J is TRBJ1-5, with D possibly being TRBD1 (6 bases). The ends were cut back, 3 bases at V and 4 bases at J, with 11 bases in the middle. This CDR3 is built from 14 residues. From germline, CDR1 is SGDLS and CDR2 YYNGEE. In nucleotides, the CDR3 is TGTGCCAGCAGCGCTACAGGGACTAATCAGCCCCAGCATTTT. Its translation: CASSATGTNQPQHF. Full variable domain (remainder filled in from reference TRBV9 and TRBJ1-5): DSGVTQTPKHLITATGQRVTLRCSPRSGDLSVYWYQQSLDQGLQFLIQYYNGEERAKGNILERFSAQQFPDLHSELNLSSLELGDSALYFCASSATGTNQPQHFGDGTRLSIL.

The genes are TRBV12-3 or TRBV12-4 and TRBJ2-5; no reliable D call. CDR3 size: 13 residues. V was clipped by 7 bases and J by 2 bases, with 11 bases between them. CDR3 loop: CASTPVWQETQYF. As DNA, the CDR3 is TGTGCCAGCACCCCAGTGTGGCAAGAGACCCAGTACTTC.

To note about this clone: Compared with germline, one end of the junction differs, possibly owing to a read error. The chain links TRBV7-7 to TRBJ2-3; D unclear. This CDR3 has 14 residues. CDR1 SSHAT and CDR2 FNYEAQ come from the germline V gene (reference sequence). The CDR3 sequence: CASSQDGSTDTQYF. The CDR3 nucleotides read TGTGCTAGCAGCCAAGATGGGTCCACAGATACGCAGTATTTT.

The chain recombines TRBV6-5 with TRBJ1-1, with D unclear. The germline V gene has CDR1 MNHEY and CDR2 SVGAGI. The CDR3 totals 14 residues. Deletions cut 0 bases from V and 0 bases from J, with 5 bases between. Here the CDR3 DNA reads TGTGCCAGCAGTTACTCCGAAATGAACACTGAAGCTTTCTTT. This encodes CASSYSEMNTEAFF.

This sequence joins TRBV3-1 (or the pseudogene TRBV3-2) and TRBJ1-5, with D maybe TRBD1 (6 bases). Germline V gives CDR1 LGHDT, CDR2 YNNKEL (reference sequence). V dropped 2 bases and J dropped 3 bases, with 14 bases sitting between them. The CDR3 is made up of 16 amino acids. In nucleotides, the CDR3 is TGTGCCAGCAGCCAATGGTCTCAGGGGTTCAATCAGCCCCAGCATTTT. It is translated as CASSQWSQGFNQPQHF.

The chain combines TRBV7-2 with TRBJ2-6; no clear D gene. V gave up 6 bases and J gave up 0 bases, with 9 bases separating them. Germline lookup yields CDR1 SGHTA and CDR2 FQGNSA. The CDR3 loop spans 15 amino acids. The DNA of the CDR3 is TGTGCCAGCAGGACGACGGACTCTGGGGCCAACGTCCTGACTTTC. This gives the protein CASRTTDSGANVLTF.

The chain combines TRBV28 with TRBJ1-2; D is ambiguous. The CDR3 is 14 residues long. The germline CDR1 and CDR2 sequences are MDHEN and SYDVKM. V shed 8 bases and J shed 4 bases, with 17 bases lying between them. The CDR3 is CASAFLGEGYGYTF. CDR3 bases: TGTGCCAGCGCCTTCCTTGGGGAGGGCTATGGCTACACCTTC.

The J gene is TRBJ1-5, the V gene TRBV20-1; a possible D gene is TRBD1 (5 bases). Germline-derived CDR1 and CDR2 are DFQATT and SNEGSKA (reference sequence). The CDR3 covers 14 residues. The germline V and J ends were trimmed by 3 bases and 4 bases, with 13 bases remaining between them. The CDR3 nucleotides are TGCAGTGCTAGTGTGGGGCTAGGGAATCAGCCCCAGCATTTT. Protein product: CSASVGLGNQPQHF.

Here the CDR3 reads CASSLMRSSNEQFF. The DNA of the CDR3 is TGTGCCAGCAGCTTAATGCGGTCGAGCAATGAGCAGTTCTTC. J is TRBJ2-1 and V is TRBV7-2; D not certain. Trimming shortened V by 2 bases and J by 6 bases, and 11 bases separated the two germline ends. The length of the CDR3 is 14 residues. Germline assignment: CDR1 SGHTA and CDR2 FQGNSA. Full variable domain (outside the CDR3, taken from reference TRBV7-2 and TRBJ2-1): GAGVSQSPSNKVTEKGKDVELRCDPISGHTALYWYRQSLGQGLEFLIYFQGNSAPDKSGLPSDRFSAERTGGSVSTLTIQRTQQEDSAVYLCASSLMRSSNEQFFGPGTRLTVL.

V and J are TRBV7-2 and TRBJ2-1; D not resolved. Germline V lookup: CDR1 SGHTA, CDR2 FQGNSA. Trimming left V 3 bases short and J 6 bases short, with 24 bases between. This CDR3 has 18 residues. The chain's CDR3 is CASSLGTRVVWVSNEQFF. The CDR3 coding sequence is TGTGCCAGCAGCTTGGGAACCCGAGTTGTTTGGGTGAGCAATGAGCAGTTCTTC.

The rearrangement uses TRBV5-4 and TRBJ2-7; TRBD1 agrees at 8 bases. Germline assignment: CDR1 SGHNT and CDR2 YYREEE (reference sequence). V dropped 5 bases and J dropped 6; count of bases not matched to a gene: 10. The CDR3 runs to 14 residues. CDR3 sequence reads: CASSSRTGKLEQYF. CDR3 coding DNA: TGTGCCAGCAGTTCCAGGACAGGGAAGCTCGAGCAGTACTTC.

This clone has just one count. CDR3: CATSRPRDVEQFF. Written as DNA, the CDR3 is TGTGCCACCAGCAGACCCCGGGACGTTGAGCAGTTCTTC. The chain couples TRBV15 to TRBJ2-1; D tentatively reads TRBD1 or TRBD2 (5 bases each). CDR1 and CDR2 from the germline V gene are LNHNV and YYDKDF (reference sequence). CDR3 length equals 13 residues. V was trimmed by 2 bases and J by 9 bases, leaving 11 bases between them. Drawing the rest from reference TRBV15 and TRBJ2-1, the complete variable domain is DAMVIQNPRYQVTQFGKPVTLSCSQTLNHNVMYWYQQKSSQAPKLLFHYYDKDFNNEADTPDNFQSRRPNTSFCFLDIRSPGLGDTAMYLCATSRPRDVEQFFGPGTRLTVL.

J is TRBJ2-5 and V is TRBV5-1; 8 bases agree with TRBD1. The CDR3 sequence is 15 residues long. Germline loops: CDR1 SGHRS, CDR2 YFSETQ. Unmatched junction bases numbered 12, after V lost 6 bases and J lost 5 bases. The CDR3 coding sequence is TGCGCCAGCAACCAGGACAGGGTAGACGTTGAGACCCAGTACTTC. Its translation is CASNQDRVDVETQYF.

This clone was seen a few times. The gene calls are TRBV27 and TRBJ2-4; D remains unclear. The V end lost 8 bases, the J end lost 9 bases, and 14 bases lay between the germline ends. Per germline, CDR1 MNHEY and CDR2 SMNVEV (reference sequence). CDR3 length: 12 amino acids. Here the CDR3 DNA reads TGTGCCAGCGGATCACAATTGGGCATTCAGTACTTC. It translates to CASGSQLGIQYF.

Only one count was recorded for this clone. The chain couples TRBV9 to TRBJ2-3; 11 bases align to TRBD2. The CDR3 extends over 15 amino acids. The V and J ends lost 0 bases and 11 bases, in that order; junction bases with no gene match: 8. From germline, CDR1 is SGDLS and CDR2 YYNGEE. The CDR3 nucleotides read TGTGCCAGCAGCGTAGTAGGGCTAGCGGGGGGTGGGCAGTATTTT. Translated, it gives CASSVVGLAGGGQYF.

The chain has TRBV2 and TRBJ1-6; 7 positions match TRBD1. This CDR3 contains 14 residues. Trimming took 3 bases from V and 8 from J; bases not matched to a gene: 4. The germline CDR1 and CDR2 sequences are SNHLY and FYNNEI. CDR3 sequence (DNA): TGTGCCAGCAGTGAGAGTAGGGGGCATTCACCCCTCCACTTT. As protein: CASSESRGHSPLHF.

The CDR3 loop reads CSVATGGYNQPQHF. CDR3 in DNA: TGCAGCGTAGCGACGGGAGGTTACAATCAGCCCCAGCATTTT. The chain joins TRBV29-1 to TRBJ1-5; D gene uncertain. Germline assignment: CDR1 SQVTM and CDR2 ANQGSEA. V was clipped by 6 bases and J by 3 bases, with 15 bases between them. The CDR3 consists of 14 residues.

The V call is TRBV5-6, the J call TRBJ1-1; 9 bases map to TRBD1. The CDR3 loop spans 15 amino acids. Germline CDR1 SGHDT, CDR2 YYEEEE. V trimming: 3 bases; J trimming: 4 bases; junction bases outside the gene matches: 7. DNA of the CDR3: TGTGCCAGCAGCTGGGGACAGGGAAGAGCCACTGAAGCTTTCTTT. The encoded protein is CASSWGQGRATEAFF.